This T cell receptor (beta chain) comes out of a study of T cells in Graves' hyperthyroidism and ophthalmopathy. On the study more broadly: Prior to any treatment, at the point of initial diagnosis, peripheral blood was collected.

This clonotype was seen many times. The CDR3 regions of TCR beta were amplified from RNA transcripts. HTBI primers drove first-round RT-PCR of the TCR CDR3. From the multiplex PCR reads, TCRdb called clonotypes with MiXCR, one entry per CDR3 protein. Here the sample spans 660,000 or so distinct CDR3 sequences, around 21% being singletons. Lactation, pregnancy, other autoimmune disease or uncontrolled infection excluded patients. The PBMCs were taken from more than 8 ml of fresh peripheral blood. Germline V gives CDR1 SGHNT, CDR2 YENEEA. The CDR3 totals 12 residues. V was cut by 2 bases and J by 10 bases, with 9 bases left in between.

The clonotype comes from a man aged 30 to 39 with Graves' ophthalmopathy. Sequenced sample: blood. This rearrangement joins TRBV11-3 to TRBJ2-1; the D is unclear. CDR3 coding DNA: TGTGCCAGCAGCTTAAAGTCTGGGGAGCAGTTCTTC. This gives the protein CASSLKSGEQFF.